The rows below give T cell receptor beta chains drawn from one sample of a study of blood T cell repertoires in COVID-19. Only in-frame clones appear in the TCRdb table, and some are missing; sequencing was by immunoSEQ multiplex PCR. The repertoire includes about 220,000 clones, about four fifths of them detected once, and 4% to 5% sits in the top ten. The sequenced sample was peripheral blood. These receptors were collected from an older woman with acute or convalescent COVID-19. Each CDR3 is given with its conserved first and last residue.

CDR3 length: 14; V gene: TRBV27; CDR3 protein: CASTSRDRISPLHF
CDR3 length: 13; V gene: TRBV7-2; CDR3 protein: CASSFRTGGEQYF
CDR3 length: 13; V gene: TRBV24-1; CDR3 protein: CATTPGQGRGYTF
CDR3 length: 16; V gene: TRBV4-3; CDR3 protein: CASSQGLVGSGSPLHF
CDR3 length: 13; V gene: TRBV29-1; CDR3 protein: CSVEQGRGQPQHF
CDR3 length: 15; V gene: TRBV9; CDR3 protein: CASSSRQGENNEQFF
CDR3 length: 13; V gene: TRBV19; CDR3 protein: CASSIGAAYGYTF
CDR3 length: 13; V gene: TRBV9; CDR3 protein: CASSVRAKETQYF
CDR3 length: 15; V gene: TRBV7-2; CDR3 protein: CASSLAQGLDSPLHF
CDR3 length: 15; V gene: TRBV5-6; CDR3 protein: CASSLMAVYQETQYF
CDR3 length: 14; V gene: TRBV11-2; CDR3 protein: CASSLGQGGNIQYF
CDR3 length: 14; V gene: TRBV11-3; CDR3 protein: CASSLGGSGNTIYF
CDR3 length: 13; V gene: TRBV7-2; CDR3 protein: CASSSYIYTEAFF
CDR3 length: 13; V gene: TRBV28; CDR3 protein: CASTDRRKTEAFF
CDR3 length: 14; V gene: TRBV30; CDR3 protein: CAWSLVAWGNTIYF
CDR3 length: 14; V gene: TRBV25-1; CDR3 protein: CASSGTASGNTIYF
CDR3 length: 18; V gene: TRBV9; CDR3 protein: CASSVEPSRQGAGNTIYF
CDR3 length: 14; V gene: TRBV5-1; CDR3 protein: CAIHTLTVGYGYTF
CDR3 length: 15; V gene: TRBV5-1; CDR3 protein: CASRPLARKNTEAFF
CDR3 length: 15; V gene: TRBV19; CDR3 protein: CASSKGLAGGSEEYF
CDR3 length: 13; V gene: TRBV12-3/TRBV12-4; CDR3 protein: CASSQYSNQPQHF
CDR3 length: 17; V gene: TRBV19; CDR3 protein: CASSSQTTGTWYYGYTF
CDR3 length: 16; V gene: TRBV18; CDR3 protein: CASSSGQGGGNQPQHF
CDR3 length: 12; V gene: TRBV19; CDR3 protein: CASSNRAYGYTF
CDR3 length: 18; V gene: TRBV24-1; CDR3 protein: CATSDSQRGTGTDQPQHF
CDR3 length: 15; V gene: TRBV6-6; CDR3 protein: CASSYGSEYQETQYF
CDR3 length: 16; V gene: TRBV29-1; CDR3 protein: CSVPRGGQNGVTEAFF
CDR3 length: 13; V gene: TRBV6-5; CDR3 protein: CASSSHRVEKLFF
CDR3 length: 13; V gene: TRBV12-3/TRBV12-4; CDR3 protein: CASRTTANYGYTF
CDR3 length: 14; V gene: TRBV19; CDR3 protein: CASSSGARSTDCTF
CDR3 length: 14; V gene: TRBV15; CDR3 protein: CATSVGEAADTQYF
CDR3 length: 16; V gene: TRBV7-2; CDR3 protein: CASSLAPARGDYGYTF
CDR3 length: 16; V gene: TRBV15; CDR3 protein: CATSRDIQTGNTEAFF
CDR3 length: 16; V gene: TRBV18; CDR3 protein: CASSPGTVSSGNTIYF
CDR3 length: 15; V gene: TRBV7-6; CDR3 protein: CASSSYPPGNSPLHF
CDR3 length: 15; V gene: TRBV2; CDR3 protein: CASSPGQGLYQPQHF
CDR3 length: 20; V gene: TRBV2; CDR3 protein: CASSALRTGGASHSNQPQHF
CDR3 length: 14; V gene: TRBV5-1; CDR3 protein: CASSVAYRVTEAFF
CDR3 length: 15; V gene: TRBV5-4; CDR3 protein: CASSLGGTGSTEAFF
CDR3 length: 14; V gene: TRBV11-2; CDR3 protein: CASSFYRVGDEAFF
CDR3 length: 14; V gene: TRBV19; CDR3 protein: CASSIGQVNEKLFF
CDR3 length: 18; V gene: TRBV10-3; CDR3 protein: CAISERGGQGASNQPQHF
CDR3 length: 13; V gene: TRBV6-5; CDR3 protein: CASSDDRGYGYTF
CDR3 length: 15; V gene: TRBV5-1; CDR3 protein: CASSYGQGFTETQYF
CDR3 length: 13; V gene: TRBV27; CDR3 protein: CASSSQVNTEAFF
CDR3 length: 16; V gene: TRBV27; CDR3 protein: CASRSDREVFNYGYTF
CDR3 length: 18; V gene: TRBV5-1; CDR3 protein: CASSGTSGGAGAYNEQFF
CDR3 length: 16; V gene: TRBV2; CDR3 protein: CASSETGALTNEKLFF
CDR3 length: 15; V gene: TRBV3-1/TRBV3-2; CDR3 protein: CASSQGPQGVYGYTF
CDR3 length: 14; V gene: TRBV19; CDR3 protein: CASSLDRGRNEQFF
CDR3 length: 12; V gene: TRBV5-4; CDR3 protein: CASSSRNSPLHF
CDR3 length: 17; V gene: TRBV5-8; CDR3 protein: CASSLATSGGSTGELFF
CDR3 length: 19; V gene: TRBV4-3; CDR3 protein: CASSQDLGQGFSGANVLTF
CDR3 length: 13; V gene: TRBV5-1; CDR3 protein: CASSSESRNTIYF
CDR3 length: 13; V gene: TRBV28; CDR3 protein: CATRTGGREKLFF